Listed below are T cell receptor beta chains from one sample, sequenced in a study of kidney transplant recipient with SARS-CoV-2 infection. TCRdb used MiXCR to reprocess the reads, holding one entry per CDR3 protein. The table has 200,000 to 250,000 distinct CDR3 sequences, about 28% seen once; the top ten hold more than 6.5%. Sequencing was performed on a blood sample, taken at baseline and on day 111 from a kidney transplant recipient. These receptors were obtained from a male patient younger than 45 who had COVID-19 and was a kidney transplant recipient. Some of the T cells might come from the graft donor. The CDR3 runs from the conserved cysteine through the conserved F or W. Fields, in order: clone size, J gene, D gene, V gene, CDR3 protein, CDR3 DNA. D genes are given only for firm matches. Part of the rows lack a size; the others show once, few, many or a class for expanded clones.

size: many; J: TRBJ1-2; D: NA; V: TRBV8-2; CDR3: CGSRSYDSRKTYGYTF; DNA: TGTGGCAGTAGAAGCTATGATAGCCGAAAGACCTATGGCTACACCTTC
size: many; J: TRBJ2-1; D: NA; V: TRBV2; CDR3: CASTAGLYNEQFF; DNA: TGTGCCAGCACAGCAGGTTTGTACAATGAGCAGTTCTTC
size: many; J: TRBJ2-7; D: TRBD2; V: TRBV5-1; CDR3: CASSPGTSGRMAYEQYF; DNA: TGCGCCAGCAGCCCCGGAACCAGCGGGAGGATGGCCTACGAGCAGTACTTC
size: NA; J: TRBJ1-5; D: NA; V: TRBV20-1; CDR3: CSASQGENRPQHF; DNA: TGCAGTGCTAGTCAAGGGGAAAATCGGCCCCAGCATTTT
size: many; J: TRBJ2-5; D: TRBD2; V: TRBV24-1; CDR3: CATSDFAQGGETQYF; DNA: TGTGCCACCAGTGATTTCGCCCAGGGAGGGGAGACCCAGTACTTC
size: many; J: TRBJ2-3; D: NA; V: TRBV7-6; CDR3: CASSLLAGRTDTQYF; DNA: TGTGCCAGCAGCTTGTTGGCGGGACGCACAGATACGCAGTATTTT
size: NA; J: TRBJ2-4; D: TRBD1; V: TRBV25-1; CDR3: CASRGDRGNIQYF; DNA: TGTGCCAGCAGGGGGGACAGGGGAAACATTCAGTACTTC
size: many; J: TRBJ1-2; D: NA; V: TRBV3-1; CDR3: CASSQAAGVDYGYTF; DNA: TGTGCCAGCAGCCAAGCGGCAGGGGTTGACTATGGCTACACCTTC
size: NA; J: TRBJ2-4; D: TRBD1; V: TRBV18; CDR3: CASSLSGQGSIQYF; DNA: TGTGCCAGCTCACTATCGGGACAGGGGAGCATTCAGTACTTC
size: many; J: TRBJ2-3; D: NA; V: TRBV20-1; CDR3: CSARAGGTDTQYF; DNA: TGCAGTGCTAGAGCTGGGGGCACAGATACGCAGTATTTT
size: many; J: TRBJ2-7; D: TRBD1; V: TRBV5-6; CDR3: CASRRDRGPEQYF; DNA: TGTGCCAGCAGGAGGGACAGGGGGCCCGAGCAGTACTTC
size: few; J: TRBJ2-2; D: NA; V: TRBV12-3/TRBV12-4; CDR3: CASSLGAGTRGRELFF; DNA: TGTGCCAGCAGTTTAGGGGCCGGGACCCGGGGGAGGGAGCTGTTTTTT
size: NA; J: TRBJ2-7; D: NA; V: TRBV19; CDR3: CASSIGYEQYF; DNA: TGTGCCAGTAGTATTGGGTACGAGCAGTACTTC
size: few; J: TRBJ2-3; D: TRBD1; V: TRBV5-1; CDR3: CASSRGDRETDTQYF; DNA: TGCGCCAGCAGCCGCGGGGACAGGGAAACAGATACGCAGTATTTT
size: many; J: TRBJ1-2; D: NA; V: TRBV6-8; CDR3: CASSRVKRSRKTYGYTF; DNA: TGCGCCAGCAGTAGGGTTAAAAGATCGCGAAAGACCTATGGCTACACCTTC
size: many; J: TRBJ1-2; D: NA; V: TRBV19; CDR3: CASSDTETNRKTYGYTF; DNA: TGTGCCAGTAGTGACACGGAGACAAATCGAAAGACCTATGGCTACACCTTC
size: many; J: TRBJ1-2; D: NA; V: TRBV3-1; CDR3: CASSSKTTLRKTYGYTF; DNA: TGTGCCAGCAGCAGTAAAACCACCCTTCGAAAGACCTATGGCTACACCTTC
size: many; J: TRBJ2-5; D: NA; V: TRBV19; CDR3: CASSSRDIEETQYF; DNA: TGTGCCAGTAGTAGCCGGGACATTGAAGAGACCCAGTACTTC
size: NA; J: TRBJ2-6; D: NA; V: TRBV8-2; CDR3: CGNGAGITQSRANVLTF; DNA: TGTGGCAACGGGGCCGGGATAACACAAAGTCGGGCCAACGTCCTGACTTTC
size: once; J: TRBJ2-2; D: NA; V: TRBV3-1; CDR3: CASSGSYPISGLTGELLF; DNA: TGTGCCAGCAGCGGCTCTTATCCCATTTCAGGCTTGACCGGGGAGCTGCTTTTT
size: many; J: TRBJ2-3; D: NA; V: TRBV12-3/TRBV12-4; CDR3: CASSFTTGTDTQYF; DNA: TGTGCCAGCAGTTTTACGACTGGCACAGATACGCAGTATTTT
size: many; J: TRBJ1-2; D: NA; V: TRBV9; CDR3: CASQREYSRKTYGYTF; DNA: TGTGCCAGCCAAAGAGAGTACTCAAGAAAGACCTATGGCTACACCTTC
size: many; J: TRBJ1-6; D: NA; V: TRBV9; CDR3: CASSKTGSGNSPLHF; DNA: TGTGCCAGCAGCAAAACGGGCTCTGGAAATTCACCCCTCCACTTT
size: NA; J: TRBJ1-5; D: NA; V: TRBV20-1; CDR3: CSATKAGGSPPYSNQPQHF; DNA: TGCAGTGCTACTAAGGCGGGGGGTTCTCCCCCTTATAGCAATCAGCCCCAGCATTTT
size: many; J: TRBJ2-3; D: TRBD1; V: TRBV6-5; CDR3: CASSRMTGGDTQYF; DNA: TGTGCCAGCAGCCGGATGACAGGGGGCGATACGCAGTATTTT
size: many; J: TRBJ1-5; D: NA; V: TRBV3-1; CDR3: CASSQDEGGNQPQHF; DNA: TGTGCCAGCAGCCAAGATGAAGGCGGCAATCAGCCCCAGCATTTT
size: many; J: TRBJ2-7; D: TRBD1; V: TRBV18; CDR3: CASSGTGSTYEQYF; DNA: TGTGCCAGCTCAGGGACAGGGTCTACCTACGAGCAGTACTTC
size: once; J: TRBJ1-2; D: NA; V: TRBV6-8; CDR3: CASSLRIRPRKTYGYTF; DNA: TGTGCCAGCAGTCTCAGGATACGCCCTAGAAAGACCTATGGCTACACCTTC
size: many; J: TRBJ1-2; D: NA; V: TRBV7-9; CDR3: CASSVRLYHGKTYGYTF; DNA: TGTGCCAGCAGCGTGCGTTTATACCATGGAAAGACCTATGGCTACACCTTC
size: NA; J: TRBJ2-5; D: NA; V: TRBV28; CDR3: CASSLFHKVVGGETQYF; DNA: TGTGCCAGCAGTTTATTTCATAAGGTGGTTGGGGGGGAGACCCAGTACTTC
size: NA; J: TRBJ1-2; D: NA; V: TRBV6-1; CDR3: CASSHRAECRKTYGYTF; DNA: TGTGCCAGCAGTCATCGGGCGGAATGTAGAAAGACCTATGGCTACACCTTC
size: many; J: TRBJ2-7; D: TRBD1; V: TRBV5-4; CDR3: CASSPWDRADEQYF; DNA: TGTGCCAGCAGCCCCTGGGACAGGGCCGACGAGCAGTACTTC
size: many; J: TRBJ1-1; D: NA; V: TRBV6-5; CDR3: CASRFLETVNTEAFF; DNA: TGTGCCAGCCGCTTCCTGGAAACAGTCAACACTGAAGCTTTCTTT
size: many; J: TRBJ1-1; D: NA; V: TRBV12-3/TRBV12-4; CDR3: CASTSGSRGTEAFF; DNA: TGTGCCAGCACCTCAGGGTCCAGGGGCACTGAAGCTTTCTTT
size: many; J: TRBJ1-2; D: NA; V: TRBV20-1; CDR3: CSARHKLFRKTYGYTF; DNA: TGCAGTGCTCGCCATAAGCTGTTTCGAAAGACCTATGGCTACACCTTC
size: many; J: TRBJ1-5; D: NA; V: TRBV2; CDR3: CASRPGPPNQPQHF; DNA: TGTGCCAGCAGGCCAGGCCCACCCAATCAGCCCCAGCATTTT
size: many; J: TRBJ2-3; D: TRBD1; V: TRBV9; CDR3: CASSQRGPGDTQYF; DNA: TGTGCCAGCAGCCAGAGGGGGCCCGGAGATACGCAGTATTTT
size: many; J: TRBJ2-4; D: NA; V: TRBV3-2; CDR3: CASRGGGATKNIQYF; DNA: TGTGCCAGCAGGGGAGGGGGCGCGACCAAAAACATTCAGTACTTC